This TCR beta chain was captured in a study of blood T cell repertoires in COVID-19. Turning to the study itself: From T cells, B-cell-depleted T cells, or PBMCs came the material, which was cDNA or gDNA.

The CDR3 sequence is 12 residues long. Deletions cut 0 bases from V and 6 bases from J, with 5 bases between. Germline V gene sequence: CDR1 LGHNA, CDR2 YNFKEQ. In the authors' methods: For nucleated cells, counts were estimated from reference gene primer amplification. Sequenced by immunoSEQ multiplex PCR; TCRdb stores in-frame clones only, minus some. V and J calls plus clone size are reproduced from that table; the DNA served to infer D and trimming. The table has some 77,000 clones, around four fifths seen once. Only a few counts were recorded for this clone. The TCR originated in a woman aged 60 to 75 with acute or convalescent COVID-19. The rearrangement uses TRBV4-2 and TRBJ2-5; no clear D gene. The specimen was peripheral blood. CDR3 nucleotide sequence: TGTGCCAGCAGCCAAGATCTCCAGACCCAGTACTTC. Amino acid sequence: CASSQDLQTQYF.